The source of this T cell receptor beta chain is a study of early T cells in non-severe SARS-CoV-2 infection. Across the study: Sequencing used unsorted whole-blood bulk RNA, so chains lack pairing.

This clonotype was detected many times. What it binds is unknown. The V gene's germline CDR1 is DFQATT and CDR2 SNEGSKA (reference sequence). Trimming stripped 5 bases from V and 15 bases from J, with 8 bases between. The length of the CDR3 is 8 residues. Individually, cDNA molecules had unique molecular identifiers attached to them. One entry per CDR3 protein, called by TCRdb with MiXCR from the 5' RACE reads. The sample has more than 25,000 distinct CDR3 sequences, approximately 6% seen once. Study-wide results and limits: The VDJdb matching leaned toward anti-spike CD8 responses and overlooked private and CD4 specificities.

The TCR was taken from an adult who was a healthcare worker with PCR-confirmed SARS-CoV-2 infection or an uninfected control (not recorded which). Sequencing input: whole blood. The chain couples TRBV20-1 to TRBJ2-1; D is ambiguous. CDR3 sequence reads: CSAPLGFF. CDR3 DNA: TGCAGTGCTCCTCTGGGGTTCTTC.